Below are 24 T cell receptor beta chains sequenced from a single sample in a study of blood T cell repertoires in COVID-19. The table came from immunoSEQ multiplex PCR; TCRdb's copy has only in-frame clones and leaves some out. Among about 440,000 clones listed, about nine tenths were seen once. Sequenced material: peripheral blood. These receptors all come from a woman between 45 and 60 years old with COVID-19, enrolled during active disease.

Comments on this clone: In the same sample, other DNA sequences code for this CDR3. The chain is built from TRBV27 and TRBJ1-2; 7 bases agree with TRBD1. Trimming took 2 bases from V and 3 from J; bases not matched to a gene: 3. Germline V gene sequence: CDR1 MNHEY, CDR2 SMNVEV (reference sequence). This CDR3 has 14 residues. The CDR3 DNA is TGTGCCAGCAGTTTAGCAGGGGGTTACTATGGCTACACCTTC. This codes for CASSLAGGYYGYTF.

The chain has TRBV28 and TRBJ1-1; 8 bases map to TRBD1. CDR3 length equals 14 residues. V shed 6 bases and J 4 bases; nucleotides not matched to a gene: 7. Germline-derived CDR1 and CDR2 are MDHEN and SYDVKM. The CDR3 DNA sequence: TGTGCCAGCAGACCGGGACAGGTGACCACTGAAGCTTTCTTT. Protein product: CASRPGQVTTEAFF.

V is TRBV29-1 and J is TRBJ1-2; D is unclear. Trimming stripped 5 bases from V and 0 bases from J, with 7 bases between. Germline loops: CDR1 SQVTM, CDR2 ANQGSEA. The CDR3 totals 12 residues. The CDR3 nucleotides read TGCAGCGTTACACACGCTAACTATGGCTACACCTTC. It is translated as CSVTHANYGYTF.

The chain has TRBV5-1 and TRBJ2-7; 8 bases fit TRBD1. V lost 0 bases and J lost 9; bases outside the gene matches: 14. Germline V gene data show CDR1 as SGHRS and CDR2 as YFSETQ. This CDR3 has 16 residues. The CDR3 DNA reads as TGCGCCAGCAGCTTGGAAGTTCCCGGACAGGGAGAAGGGCAGTACTTC. It is translated as CASSLEVPGQGEGQYF.

The chain uses TRBV6-2 or TRBV6-3 and TRBJ2-1; 11 bases line up with TRBD2. The germline CDR1 and CDR2 sequences are MNHEY and SVGEGT. The CDR3 runs 15 residues. With 6 bases clipped from V and 8 bases from J, the junction kept 9 bases outside the gene matches. The DNA of the CDR3 is TGTGCCAGCAGCCCCGAAGAACTAGCGGGGGATGAGCAGTTCTTC. This codes for CASSPEELAGDEQFF.

The genes are TRBV27 and TRBJ1-1; unclear D gene. CDR3 length: 14 residues. V shed 2 bases and J shed 1 base, with 8 bases lying between them. CDR1 is MNHEY, CDR2 SMNVEV, per germline (reference sequence). For the CDR3, the DNA is TGTGCCAGCAGTTTACTATCAACGAACACTGAAGCTTTCTTT. This encodes CASSLLSTNTEAFF.

V gene TRBV5-1 combines with J gene TRBJ1-1, with D perhaps TRBD1 (6 bases). The V gene's germline CDR1 is SGHRS and CDR2 YFSETQ. This CDR3 is 12 amino acids long. Trimming took 3 bases from V and 8 from J, leaving 11 bases between them. The CDR3 spells CASSSPGQEAFF. CDR3 nucleotide sequence: TGCGCCAGCAGCTCACCTGGACAGGAAGCTTTCTTT.

V and J are TRBV10-3 and TRBJ1-1, with D possibly TRBD1 on 5 matching bases. The CDR3 sequence is 13 residues long. Between the trimmed V and J ends, which lost 4 bases and 4 bases, there was a span of 10 bases. CDR1 is ENHRY, CDR2 SYGVKD, per germline. CDR3 region: CAISGRVGTEAFF. The CDR3 bases are TGTGCCATCAGTGGCAGGGTTGGCACTGAAGCTTTCTTT.

A note on this clone: The junction departs from germline at one end; a sequencing error may be responsible. The gene calls are TRBV3-1 (or the pseudogene TRBV3-2) and TRBJ2-7, with 8 bases that match TRBD2. In germline, CDR1 is LGHDT, CDR2 YNNKEL (reference sequence). The CDR3 is made up of 13 amino acids. In DNA, the CDR3 is TGTGCCAGCAGCCAAGATCCTGCGGGGGGCTCTGCGTTC. Its protein is CASSQDPAGGSAF.

The chain combines TRBV12-2 with TRBJ1-6; the table calls TRBD1, which could not be checked here. TRBV12-2 is noted as a pseudogene. CDR3 length: 17 residues. The CDR3 coding sequence is TGTGCAAGTCGCTCCGGACAGACCCCCTCCTATAATTCACCCCTCCACTTT. It translates to CASRSGQTPSYNSPLHF.

About this clone itself: This sample includes further DNA sequences coding for the same CDR3. The chain has TRBV29-1 and TRBJ1-1; D remains ambiguous. V lost 2 bases to trimming and J lost 0 bases, with 7 bases between them. The germline gives CDR1 SQVTM, CDR2 ANQGSEA. CDR3 length: 13 residues. The CDR3 nucleotides are TGCAGCGTTGAATCCGGGGTGAACACTGAAGCTTTCTTT. Its protein is CSVESGVNTEAFF.

The chain has TRBV5-6 and TRBJ2-2, with TRBD2 identical over 12 bases. V lost 1 base, J lost 6 bases, and 7 bases stayed unmatched. The CDR3 totals 17 residues. CDR1 and CDR2 (germline): SGHDT, YYEEEE. The CDR3 spells CASSLNGLAGKAGELFF. CDR3 sequence (DNA): TGTGCCAGCAGCTTGAATGGACTAGCGGGGAAGGCCGGGGAGCTGTTTTTT.

The chain recombines TRBV20-1 with TRBJ1-6, with 9 bases lining up with TRBD1. V lost 6 bases and J lost 7; bases outside the gene matches: 16. Germline lookup yields CDR1 DFQATT and CDR2 SNEGSKA (reference sequence). This CDR3 has 17 amino acids. CDR3: CSASHPGQGLINSPLHF. In DNA, the CDR3 is TGCAGTGCCAGTCACCCGGGACAGGGATTGATAAATTCACCCCTCCACTTT.

The V gene is TRBV7-9, the J gene TRBJ1-3; D possibly corresponds to TRBD1 (5 bases). The CDR3 length is 14 residues. The germline gives CDR1 SEHNR, CDR2 FQNEAQ (reference sequence). V was clipped by 6 bases and J by 1 base, with 10 bases between them. CDR3 residues: CASRPDRSGNTIYF. The CDR3 coding sequence is TGTGCCAGCAGACCCGACAGATCTGGAAACACCATATATTTT.

Here the CDR3 reads CAWSGPPTGGGYTF. The CDR3 nucleotides read TGTGCCTGGAGTGGGCCCCCGACAGGGGGAGGCTACACCTTC. The chain combines TRBV30 with TRBJ1-2, with 9 bases identical to TRBD1. The V gene's germline CDR1 is GTSNPN and CDR2 SVGIG (reference sequence). The CDR3 contains 14 residues. J lost 8 bases, V lost 1 base, and 8 bases had no gene match. Drawing the rest from reference TRBV30 and TRBJ1-2, the complete variable domain is SQTIHQWPATLVQPVGSPLSLECTVEGTSNPNLYWYRQAAGRGLQLLFYSVGIGQISSEVPQNLSASRPQDRQFILSSKKLLLSDSGFYLCAWSGPPTGGGYTFGSGTRLTVV.

V and J are TRBV5-1 and TRBJ1-2, with 8 bases lining up with TRBD1. CDR1 and CDR2 (germline): SGHRS, YFSETQ. V dropped 3 bases and J dropped 3; count of bases not matched to a gene: 7. The CDR3 is 15 residues long. The CDR3 nucleotides read TGCGCCAGCAGCTCCGGGGAGACAGGGGACTATGGCTACACCTTC. Amino acid sequence: CASSSGETGDYGYTF. The complete variable domain, with remaining parts taken from reference TRBV5-1 and TRBJ1-2, reads KAGVTQTPRYLIKTRGQQVTLSCSPISGHRSVSWYQQTPGQGLQFLFEYFSETQRNKGNFPGRFSGRQFSNSRSEMNVSTLELGDSALYLCASSSGETGDYGYTFGSGTRLTVV.

There are a few counts of this clone. CDR3 bases: TGCGCCAGCAGCTCGGGGGTCGGGGAATACGAGCAGTACTTC. This codes for CASSSGVGEYEQYF. The J gene is TRBJ2-7, the V gene TRBV5-1; D possibly corresponds to TRBD2 (6 bases). V lost 3 bases to trimming and J lost 4 bases, with 14 bases between them. From germline, CDR1 is SGHRS and CDR2 YFSETQ. The CDR3 spans 14 residues. The entire variable domain, with the rest obtained from reference TRBV5-1 and TRBJ2-7, is as follows: KAGVTQTPRYLIKTRGQQVTLSCSPISGHRSVSWYQQTPGQGLQFLFEYFSETQRNKGNFPGRFSGRQFSNSRSEMNVSTLELGDSALYLCASSSGVGEYEQYFGPGTRLTVT.

The chain has TRBV30 and TRBJ1-6, with 7 bases aligning to TRBD1. This CDR3 contains 15 residues. Trimming cost V 3 bases and J 8 bases; bases outside gene matches: 10. The V gene's germline CDR1 is GTSNPN and CDR2 SVGIG (reference sequence). This CDR3 reads CAWSPGQPGDSPLHF. The CDR3 DNA sequence: TGTGCCTGGAGCCCGGGACAGCCGGGGGATTCACCCCTCCACTTT.

The chain is built from TRBV5-4 and TRBJ1-2, with D perhaps TRBD1 (5 bases). The V gene lost 2 bases and the J gene lost 12 bases, with 11 bases spanning the gap. Germline V gene lookup returns CDR1 SGHNT and CDR2 YYREEE (reference sequence). The CDR3 spans 11 residues. CDR3 nucleotides: TGTGCCAGCAGCTTAACGGGGGAGGACACCTTC. This codes for CASSLTGEDTF.

This chain connects TRBV6-5 to TRBJ1-2; 8 bases line up with TRBD1. The J segment lost 8 bases and the V segment lost 5 bases, leaving 10 bases of the junction unmatched. The CDR3 covers 14 residues. CDR1 and CDR2 (germline): MNHEY, SVGAGI. The CDR3 sequence: CASSPGRGREGYTF. DNA for the CDR3: TGTGCCAGCAGTCCGGGCAGGGGGCGAGAGGGCTACACCTTC.

The rearrangement links TRBV5-4 to TRBJ1-3; D is ambiguous. The CDR3 length is 16 residues. Germline lookup yields CDR1 SGHNT and CDR2 YYREEE (reference sequence). Trimming left V 1 base short and J 2 bases short, with 13 bases between. The CDR3 sequence: CASSLMRAGTGNTIYF. The CDR3, as DNA: TGTGCCAGCAGCTTGATGAGGGCTGGGACTGGAAACACCATATATTTT.

The chain links TRBV14 to TRBJ1-1; TRBD1 matches at 10 bases. V dropped 3 bases and J dropped 5; count of bases not matched to a gene: 12. Germline assignment: CDR1 SGHDN and CDR2 FVKESK. The CDR3 has 17 amino acids. The CDR3 spells CASSHRGTGAAWTEAFF. Written as DNA, the CDR3 is TGTGCCAGCAGCCACCGTGGGACAGGGGCCGCCTGGACTGAAGCTTTCTTT.

The chain joins TRBV20-1 to TRBJ2-5; D is undetermined. Germline V CDR1 and CDR2: DFQATT, SNEGSKA (reference sequence). The CDR3 loop spans 11 amino acids. Trimming took 5 bases from V and 5 from J, leaving 9 bases between them. In nucleotides, the CDR3 is TGCAGTGCTTCTAGTTGGGAGACCCAGTACTTC. As protein: CSASSWETQYF.

The CDR3 sequence: CAWSQGPGNGYTF. CDR3 nucleotides: TGTGCCTGGAGTCAGGGGCCGGGAAATGGCTACACCTTC. This sequence joins TRBV30 and TRBJ1-2, with D perhaps TRBD1 (6 bases). This CDR3 comprises 13 residues. V lost 2 bases and J 6 bases, leaving 13 bases between the germline ends. From germline, CDR1 is GTSNPN and CDR2 SVGIG (reference sequence).